The entry below describes one TCR beta chain. Its antigen specificity is not known. There are no base qualities to consult, and no much larger clone falls within one base. The data originate from a study of vaccination and CD4 T cells after COVID-19 (dated by TCRdb to the early 2020s). In terms of the full investigation: Every convalescent patient had a positive nasal swab PCR test for SARS-CoV-2, with mild disease in nine patients and severe disease in one. Six males and four females were included in the convalescent cohort, with two Hispanic individuals, seven Caucasians, two Asians and one multiracial person represented. Participants got two doses of the Pfizer-BioNTech BNT162b2 vaccine (n=8) or two doses of the Moderna mRNA-1273 vaccine (n=2). Post-COVID blood samples from convalescent patients were collected a median of around 100 days after diagnosis, with a range of 35 to 161 days. Post-vaccine blood samples were taken a median of around 77 days after the second vaccine dose, with a range of about 12 to 250 days. The cultures were stimulated with overlapping spike peptide pools from SARS-CoV-2 and from the common cold coronaviruses HCoV-NL63, HCoV-OC43 and HCoV-229E. As controls, cultures received a CEFX viral epitope pool (the positive control), an HIV-1 Nef peptide pool (the negative control), or no peptide at all. In about 11 COVID-19 convalescent patients and a handful of infection-naive healthy vaccine recipients, the spike-specific CD4+ TCR repertoire before mRNA vaccination was compared with the repertoire after mRNA vaccination. Summary of the overall study and its limitations: An increase in the median number of SARS-CoV-2-reactive clonotypes from 21 after infection to 35 to 40 after vaccination was observed, but the change was not found to be significant. Relatively few convalescent patients were included in the study, and early timepoints after natural infection were not analyzed. Among convalescent patients, a median about 86% of the SARS-CoV-2-reactive clones seen after vaccination appeared only after vaccination, which suggests priming specific to the vaccine. In convalescent patients, nearly all vaccine-specific clones (304 of 307) were found to be mono-reactive for SARS-CoV-2 spike rather than cross-reactive with common cold coronaviruses.

The sample's treatment or condition label is to be understood as: approximately nine-day PBMC culture with coronavirus spike peptide pools or control peptides (ViraFEST assay). The ViraFEST assay was used in the study, in which antigen-specific T cells were expanded with peptide pools and expanded clonotypes were subsequently identified by TCR sequencing. The convalescent patients' positive SARS-CoV-2 PCR tests fell between March and December 2020, which was before the Alpha, Beta and Delta variants emerged in the United States. About 1.8 million PBMCs per well were cultured in IMDM with 5% human AB serum and 8.5 to 10 IU/ml IL-2, plus 10 ug/ml peptide pools. Half of the culture medium was replaced with fresh IL-2-containing medium on days 3 and 7. After approximately eleven days of culture, CD4+ T cells were isolated by negative selection using the EasySep CD4+ T cell isolation kit. Ficoll-Paque Plus gradient centrifugation was used to isolate PBMCs from whole blood, and the isolated PBMCs were then either used fresh or cryopreserved at -140C. In general, triplicate wells were set up for every culture condition.

The germline V gene gives CDR1 as MNHEY and CDR2 as SVGAGI. From cysteine to phenylalanine, the CDR3 is 15 amino acids long. CDR3 DNA is the only sequence kept; it has 45 bases, read in frame from the first base. The germline ends are 16 bases apart after V is trimmed by 4 bases and J by 3 bases. Libraries were constructed by PCR. At the Johns Hopkins FTIC core, DNA from the cultured CD4+ T cells underwent TCR sequencing with the Oncomine TCR Beta short-read assay. The QIAamp micro DNA kit was used to extract genomic DNA from the cultured CD4+ T cells. Oncomine TCR Beta libraries from cultured CD4+ T cells were pooled with unique dual indexes and sequenced on an Illumina iSeq 100. On the study's bioinformatics: Non-productive sequences were filtered out, and CDR3s that did not start with C, did not end with F or W, or were shorter than 7 amino acids were discarded. The MANAFEST web application was used to identify antigen-specific clonotypes by comparing peptide-stimulated wells against reference wells and other culture wells. For a clone to be called positive, the clone needed an FDR below 0.05, an odds ratio above 5, and a productive frequency above 0.1% in at least two of three replicate wells. A clonotype was classed as cross-reactive if the clonotype showed significant expansion both in SARS-CoV-2 spike wells and in at least one common cold coronavirus spike condition. Levenshtein distances (stringdist) and unrooted phylogenetic trees (ape) in R version 3.6.1 were used to assess CDR3 homology. The public sequencing data were trimmed at Q25 with fastp and processed into clonotypes with MiXCR by TCRdb, which kept only in-frame beta chains. CDR3 protein sequences are deduplicated, and each keeps its most common genes and DNA. Here the V and J calls rest on TCRdb's processing, not on the authors' analysis. The sample table lists about 6,300 distinct CDR3 sequences, around two thirds of them with a count of one. In total, the top ten clones hold approximately 50% of the sample.

The source material was CD4+ T cells from blood, cultured in vitro. This TCR was sampled from a human donor who had recovered from COVID-19. The sequence joins TRBV6-5 to TRBJ2-7, and the D gene may be TRBD2, 5 bases matching. The sequenced DNA is TGTGCCAGCAGTTCCAACGGAGGAGTTTACTACGAGCAGTACTTC. It is translated as CASSSNGGVYYEQYF.